The rows below give T cell receptor beta chains drawn from one sample of a study of blood T cell repertoires in COVID-19. Clones were sequenced by immunoSEQ multiplex PCR, and TCRdb holds only the in-frame ones, with some missing. The sample has some 220,000 clones, about 85% seen once; the top ten hold approximately 5.1%. The sequencing sample was made of peripheral blood. The receptor set was obtained from a woman in her sixties or seventies who had recovered from COVID-19. The CDR3 runs from the conserved cysteine through the conserved F or W. The order of the fields is D gene, clone size, J gene, V gene, CDR3 DNA, CDR3 protein. The D gene is left open where the match is weak. Clone size, where shown, is once, few, many, or a class for clones that have expanded.

>-|once|TRBJ1-6|TRBV9
TGTGCCAGCAGCGTAGAAGGGGAGGGCAGCTCCTATAATTCACCCCTCCACTTT
CASSVEGEGSSYNSPLHF
>TRBD2|-|TRBJ2-3|TRBV19
TGTGCCAGTGGGGTAGCGGGGGGCCTGACAGATACGCAGTATTTT
CASGVAGGLTDTQYF
>TRBD1|-|TRBJ2-2|TRBV7-8
TGTGCCAGCAGCCCACAGGGGGCCCTAACGATCGGGGAGCTGTTTTTT
CASSPQGALTIGELFF
>-|-|TRBJ2-7|TRBV5-5
TGTGCCAGCAACCTGGCCCCCGAGCAGTACTTC
CASNLAPEQYF
>-|-|TRBJ2-1|TRBV24-1
TGTGCCACCAGTGACCTCCTCAATGAGCAGTTCTTC
CATSDLLNEQFF
>TRBD1|-|TRBJ1-2|TRBV9
TGTGCCAGCAGCGTAGCTAACTTCCAGGGACAGGGCTATGGCTACACCTTC
CASSVANFQGQGYGYTF
>TRBD2|-|TRBJ2-5|TRBV6-5
TGTGCCAGCAGTCCGGGACTAGCTTCAGAGACCCAGTACTTC
CASSPGLASETQYF
>-|-|TRBJ1-3|TRBV5-6
TGTGCCAGCAGCCCGGCGGGCAGCGCGAAATCTGGAAACACCATATATTTT
CASSPAGSAKSGNTIYF
>TRBD1|-|TRBJ1-2|TRBV5-1
TGCGCCAGCAGCCCAGCGGGGACAGGGGGCAACTATGGCTACACCTTC
CASSPAGTGGNYGYTF
>TRBD2|-|TRBJ2-3|TRBV7-2
TGTGCCAGCAGCTTACGGCGGGGGGGCCCAGATACGCAGTATTTT
CASSLRRGGPDTQYF
>TRBD1|-|TRBJ2-5|TRBV5-1
TGCGCCAGCAGCCCAGGACAGGGTGAGACCCAGTACTTC
CASSPGQGETQYF
>-|-|TRBJ1-5|TRBV6-4
TGTGCCAGCAGTGAATCAGGGGCGATCAATCAGCCCCAGCATTTT
CASSESGAINQPQHF
>TRBD1|-|TRBJ2-7|TRBV9
TGTGCCAGCAGCCCCCTTGAAGGGGGCCCCTACACCGAGCAGTACTTC
CASSPLEGGPYTEQYF
>-|-|TRBJ1-2|TRBV14
TGTGCCAGCAGCCAAGATGACAGGTGGTATGGCTACACCTTC
CASSQDDRWYGYTF
>TRBD1|-|TRBJ1-2|TRBV10-3
TGTGCCATAAGACAGGGACCCATCTATGGCTACACCTTC
CAIRQGPIYGYTF
>TRBD2|-|TRBJ2-2|TRBV5-1
TGCGCCAGCAGCCTTAAGCCGACTAGCGGGGGGGCCGCCGGGGAGCTGTTTTTT
CASSLKPTSGGAAGELFF
>TRBD1|-|TRBJ1-2|TRBV3-1/TRBV3-2
TGTGCCAGCAGCCAAGATGTCAGGGGGCGATCTAACTATGGCTACACCTTC
CASSQDVRGRSNYGYTF
>TRBD1|once|TRBJ1-1|TRBV6-2/TRBV6-3
TGTGCCACCAGCCGACAGGGGGACACTGAAGCTTTCTTT
CATSRQGDTEAFF
>TRBD1|-|TRBJ2-7|TRBV5-1
TGCGCCAGCAGCTCCGATAGACAGGGAGAGGGCTACGAGCAGTACTTC
CASSSDRQGEGYEQYF
>TRBD1|-|TRBJ1-1|TRBV18
TGTGCCAGCTCACCATTGGCTGCAAGAGGGACAGGGGGTAACACTGAAGCTTTCTTT
CASSPLAARGTGGNTEAFF
>-|-|TRBJ2-4|TRBV5-1
TGCGCCAGCAGCTTTGAGGCCGGGGGGCCAAACCTTATAGCCAAAAACATTCAGTACTTC
CASSFEAGGPNLIAKNIQYF
>TRBD2|-|TRBJ2-7|TRBV2
TGTGCCAGCAGAGAGCGGGGTCTGACCTACGAGCAGTACTTC
CASRERGLTYEQYF
>TRBD2|-|TRBJ2-1|TRBV4-2
TGTGCCAGCAGCCCTCGGGGGGGCCTCCACAATGAGCAGTTCTTC
CASSPRGGLHNEQFF
>TRBD2|once|TRBJ2-3|TRBV5-1
TGCGCCAGCAGCCCACGGCGGCGGGGGTTTGACCTTAGCACAGATACGCAGTATTTT
CASSPRRRGFDLSTDTQYF
>TRBD2|-|TRBJ2-7|TRBV5-1
TGCGCCAGCAGCTTTGGTGGAGGGACTACCGCCTACGAGCAGTACTTC
CASSFGGGTTAYEQYF
>-|few|TRBJ2-7|TRBV5-1
TGCGCCAGCAGCTTGGGGCAGACTAGCTCCTACGAGCAGTACTTC
CASSLGQTSSYEQYF
>TRBD1|-|TRBJ1-1|TRBV27
TGTGCCAGCAGTTCGACAGGGGGAAACACTGAAGCTTTCTTT
CASSSTGGNTEAFF
>-|-|TRBJ2-7|TRBV10-3
TGTGCCATCAGGGACCCCGGGACCTACGAGCAGTACTTC
CAIRDPGTYEQYF
>-|-|TRBJ1-1|TRBV15
TGTGCCACCAGAAAAGAGTTGGGAGGCACTGAAGCTTTCTTT
CATRKELGGTEAFF
>-|-|TRBJ1-4|TRBV18
TGTGCCAGCTCACCAGACGTCGACAGCGAAAAACTGTTTTTT
CASSPDVDSEKLFF
>-|-|TRBJ1-6|TRBV7-9
TGTGCCAGCAGCTTAGCGAACCCCGGAGATTCACCCCTCCACTTT
CASSLANPGDSPLHF
>-|-|TRBJ1-1|TRBV6-5
TGTGCCAGCCGGGGGAGAACTGAAGCTTTCTTT
CASRGRTEAFF
>-|-|TRBJ2-1|TRBV30
TGTGCCTGGAGTGCACTCGGGTCCTACAATGAGCAGTTCTTC
CAWSALGSYNEQFF
>-|once|TRBJ1-5|TRBV2
TGTGCCAGCAGTGATGGTCCTATTCAGCCCCAGCATTTT
CASSDGPIQPQHF
>-|few|TRBJ2-1|TRBV6-5
TGTGCCACCACCCGGGGGGCCGCCTACAATGAGCAGTTCTTC
CATTRGAAYNEQFF
>TRBD2|-|TRBJ2-5|TRBV11-2
TGTGCCAGCAGCCCGACTAGCGGCGAACAAGAGACCCAGTACTTC
CASSPTSGEQETQYF
>TRBD2|-|TRBJ2-4|TRBV4-1
TGCGCCAGCAGCTCCGTCGGACTAGCGGGGGGGCCGGACAAAAACATTCAGTACTTC
CASSSVGLAGGPDKNIQYF
>-|-|TRBJ1-3|TRBV18
TGTGCCAGCTCTGCACAGGACTCTGGAAACACCATATATTTT
CASSAQDSGNTIYF
>-|-|TRBJ2-5|TRBV12-3/TRBV12-4
TGTGCCAGCAGTTTATCGGAGACCCAGTACTTC
CASSLSETQYF
>TRBD1|-|TRBJ1-4|TRBV30
TGTGCCTGGAGCAGACAGGGTGCAACTAATGAAAAACTGTTTTTT
CAWSRQGATNEKLFF
>-|few|TRBJ2-7|TRBV10-3
TGTGCCATCAGTGAGTCGGAGAGCTCCTACGAGCAGTACTTC
CAISESESSYEQYF
>TRBD2|-|TRBJ2-5|TRBV3-1/TRBV3-2
TGTGCCAGCAGCCATCTAGCGGGTCGTCAAGAGACCCAGTACTTC
CASSHLAGRQETQYF
>-|-|TRBJ1-4|TRBV3-1/TRBV3-2
TGTGCCAGCAGCCAAGACCCTAGACAGTCGTCAACTAAAAAACTGTTTTTT
CASSQDPRQSSTKKLFF
>-|-|TRBJ1-5|TRBV27
TGTGCCAGCAGTTTATTCGGAGGACCCGGGTGGCCCCAGCATTTT
CASSLFGGPGWPQHF
>-|-|TRBJ1-4|TRBV10-3
TGTGCCATCAGTGAGTCGGATAGCTCACTGTTTTTT
CAISESDSSLFF
>-|once|TRBJ1-3|TRBV2
TGTGCCAGCAAACCACGGGTTTCCTCTGGAAACACCATATATTTT
CASKPRVSSGNTIYF
>-|-|TRBJ2-1|TRBV3-1/TRBV3-2
TGTGCCAGCAGCCTTTCGGGGGACAATGAGCAGTTCTTC
CASSLSGDNEQFF
>TRBD2|-|TRBJ2-6|TRBV9
TGTGCCAGCAGCGTAGTGGGAGGGCAGGGAAGAGCTGGGGCCAACGTCCTGACTTTC
CASSVVGGQGRAGANVLTF
>-|few|TRBJ1-6|TRBV7-9
TGTGCCAGCGGTCAGGGGAGCTCCTATAATTCACCCCTCCACTTT
CASGQGSSYNSPLHF
>-|-|TRBJ1-5|TRBV7-8
TGTGCCAGCAGCTTAAGGTTACGTAGGGGAGGGGGTAATGTACCCCAGCATTTT
CASSLRLRRGGGNVPQHF